These T cell receptor beta chains were read from a single sample in a study of regulatory and conventional T cells in RAG deficiency. The table came from immunoSEQ multiplex PCR; TCRdb's copy has only in-frame clones and leaves some out. The data hold roughly 30,000 clones, with approximately 96% observed a single time. The data also belong to a second study, concerning regulatory T cells.

Sample: CD25- CD4+ T cells sorted from blood. These receptor sequences come from a human donor in good health. Both conserved end residues are part of each CDR3. The D gene is left open where the match is weak. Only part of the rows carry a size: once, few, many, or a class if the clone is expanded.

abundance	v_gene	j_gene	len	d_gene	CDR3aa	CDR3nt
NA	TRBV5-1	TRBJ1-1	14	NA	CASSSGGGNTEAFF	TGCGCCAGCAGCTCCGGGGGGGGGAACACTGAAGCTTTCTTT
NA	TRBV6-1	TRBJ2-2	16	TRBD2	CASSEALAGGTGELFF	TGTGCCAGCAGTGAAGCGTTAGCGGGAGGAACCGGGGAGCTGTTTTTT
once	TRBV7-2	TRBJ1-1	15	TRBD1	CASSLAAGGQTEAFF	TGTGCCAGCAGCTTAGCTGCAGGGGGCCAGACTGAAGCTTTCTTT
NA	TRBV4-2	TRBJ2-7	14	NA	CASSQETGGTEQYF	TGTGCCAGCAGCCAGGAGACTGGCGGGACTGAGCAGTACTTC
NA	TRBV6-5	TRBJ1-2	11	NA	CASRANYGYTF	TGTGCCAGCAGGGCCAATTATGGCTACACCTTC
NA	TRBV11-2	TRBJ1-1	17	NA	CASSSWGPPGGNTEAFF	TGTGCCAGCAGCTCTTGGGGCCCTCCGGGGGGGAACACTGAAGCTTTCTTT
NA	TRBV19	TRBJ1-2	13	NA	CASSFGGNYGYTF	TGTGCCAGTAGTTTCGGCGGAAACTATGGCTACACCTTC
NA	TRBV28	TRBJ2-5	13	NA	CASRSTGTETQYF	TGTGCCAGCAGATCCACAGGGACGGAGACCCAGTACTTC
NA	TRBV6-4	TRBJ1-1	16	NA	CASVREAGVMNTEAFF	TGTGCCAGCGTTCGGGAAGCAGGGGTCATGAACACTGAAGCTTTCTTT
NA	TRBV2	TRBJ2-7	11	NA	CASSERHEQYF	TGTGCCAGCAGTGAGCGTCACGAGCAGTACTTC
NA	TRBV7-2	TRBJ1-4	14	TRBD1	CASSPQGAGEKLFF	TGTGCCAGCAGCCCGCAGGGGGCTGGTGAAAAACTGTTTTTT
NA	TRBV5-8	TRBJ2-1	19	TRBD2	CASDVGSGPRLAGVNEQFF	TGTGCCAGCGACGTTGGGTCCGGGCCCCGGCTAGCGGGAGTAAATGAGCAGTTCTTC
NA	TRBV14	TRBJ2-3	13	NA	CASSSQRGDTQYF	TGTGCCAGCAGCAGCCAGAGGGGGGATACGCAGTATTTT
once	TRBV30	TRBJ1-1	13	NA	CAWSVSPNTEAFF	TGTGCCTGGAGTGTAAGCCCGAACACTGAAGCTTTCTTT
NA	TRBV10-3	TRBJ2-1	16	TRBD2	CATRNPSGGSYNEQFF	TGTGCCACCCGGAATCCTAGCGGGGGTTCCTACAATGAGCAGTTCTTC
NA	TRBV5-6	TRBJ1-6	17	NA	CASSLVQGSSYNSPLHF	TGTGCCAGCAGCTTGGTACAGGGAAGCTCCTATAATTCCCCCCTCCACTTT
NA	TRBV30	TRBJ1-1	14	TRBD1	CAWSRLNRGTEAFF	TGTGCCTGGAGTAGGCTCAACAGGGGCACTGAAGCTTTCTTT
NA	TRBV7-2	TRBJ1-1	14	NA	CASSHEGSWTEAFF	TGTGCCAGCAGCCACGAAGGGAGTTGGACTGAAGCTTTCTTT
once	TRBV7-8	TRBJ1-2	15	NA	CASSSYRGENYGYTF	TGTGCCAGCAGCTCCTACCGGGGGGAGAACTATGGCTACACCTTC
NA	TRBV2	TRBJ2-7	12	NA	CASRDSLGEQYF	TGTGCCAGCAGGGACTCATTAGGGGAGCAGTACTTC
NA	TRBV15	TRBJ2-4	15	TRBD1	CATSRGTGGANIQYF	TGTGCCACCAGCCGAGGGACAGGGGGCGCGAACATTCAGTACTTC
NA	TRBV9	TRBJ2-2	15	NA	CASSPRRANTGELFF	TGTGCCAGCAGCCCCCGTAGAGCGAACACCGGGGAGCTGTTTTTT
few	TRBV6-6	TRBJ1-3	15	TRBD1	CASSPQGARGNTIYF	TGTGCCAGCAGTCCCCAGGGGGCGCGGGGAAACACCATATATTTT
NA	TRBV7-3	TRBJ2-3	14	NA	CASSLTRDTDTQYF	TGTGCCAGCAGCTTAACCCGGGACACAGATACGCAGTATTTT
few	TRBV2	TRBJ2-1	15	NA	CASSGPGTTSSEQFF	TGTGCCAGCAGTGGACCGGGAACTACTAGTAGTGAGCAGTTCTTC
once	TRBV18	TRBJ2-1	14	TRBD2	CASSPGTTINEQFF	TGTGCCAGCTCACCCGGGACTACTATCAATGAGCAGTTCTTC
NA	TRBV11-2	TRBJ2-7	16	TRBD1	CASSLRSGGPPYEQYF	TGTGCCAGCAGCTTAAGGTCAGGGGGTCCCCCTTACGAGCAGTACTTC
NA	TRBV30	TRBJ1-3	14	NA	CACTQGYSGNTIYF	TGTGCCTGTACACAGGGCTACTCTGGAAACACCATATATTTT
NA	TRBV5-4	TRBJ2-7	14	NA	CASTLRGRSYEQYF	TGTGCCAGCACTTTGCGCGGCAGATCCTACGAGCAGTACTTC
NA	TRBV7-2	TRBJ1-1	15	TRBD1	CASSLETGRNTEAFF	TGTGCCAGCAGCTTAGAGACAGGGAGGAACACTGAAGCTTTCTTT
NA	TRBV5-6	TRBJ2-3	16	TRBD1	CASSPRDRGGTDTQYF	TGTGCCAGCAGCCCCCGGGACAGGGGTGGCACAGATACGCAGTATTTT
NA	TRBV25-1	TRBJ2-5	15	NA	CASSDRRGPQETQYF	TGTGCCAGCAGTGACCGGCGGGGGCCCCAAGAGACCCAGTACTTC
NA	TRBV5-4	TRBJ2-6	19	NA	CASSLVWTPSISGANVLTF	TGTGCCAGCAGCTTGGTGTGGACACCATCGATCTCTGGGGCCAACGTCCTGACTTTC
NA	TRBV6-5	TRBJ1-1	15	NA	CASTKRGQLNTEAFF	TGTGCCAGCACTAAAAGAGGACAGCTAAACACTGAAGCTTTCTTT
NA	TRBV9	TRBJ1-1	14	TRBD1	CASSVGQGAGEAFF	TGTGCCAGCAGCGTAGGACAGGGGGCGGGTGAAGCTTTCTTT
NA	TRBV4-2	TRBJ2-3	18	TRBD2	CASSQDPGLAGGTDTQYF	TGTGCCAGCAGCCAAGACCCGGGACTAGCGGGGGGCACAGATACGCAGTATTTT
NA	TRBV30	TRBJ1-5	13	TRBD1	CAWSDRGSQPQHF	TGTGCCTGGAGTGACAGGGGGAGTCAGCCCCAGCATTTT
NA	TRBV30	TRBJ2-7	15	TRBD2	CAWSLPAGGPDEQYF	TGTGCCTGGAGTTTACCAGCGGGAGGACCCGACGAGCAGTACTTC
NA	TRBV25-1	TRBJ1-1	13	NA	CASLTGGVTEAFF	TGTGCCAGCCTTACGGGGGGGGTCACTGAAGCTTTCTTT
once	TRBV2	TRBJ2-1	18	TRBD2	CASKGGTSGGAAYNEQFF	TGTGCCAGCAAAGGCGGGACTAGCGGGGGGGCGGCCTACAATGAGCAGTTCTTC
NA	TRBV7-6	TRBJ2-1	14	NA	CASSLAVGWNEQFF	TGTGCCAGCAGCTTAGCGGTCGGTTGGAATGAGCAGTTCTTC
NA	TRBV5-1	TRBJ1-1	13	NA	CASSLAGYTEAFF	TGCGCCAGCAGCTTGGCGGGTTACACTGAAGCTTTCTTT
once	TRBV2	TRBJ1-1	13	NA	CASSDGRGTEAFF	TGTGCCAGCAGTGACGGTCGGGGCACTGAAGCTTTCTTT
NA	TRBV5-1	TRBJ2-7	13	NA	CASSTGQSNEQYF	TGCGCCAGCAGCACCGGACAGTCTAACGAGCAGTACTTC
NA	TRBV9	TRBJ1-6	16	NA	CASSGLRGTYNSPLHF	TGTGCCAGCAGCGGCCTGCGGGGGACCTATAATTCACCCCTCCACTTT
NA	TRBV7-2	TRBJ2-1	15	NA	CASSFVRGGGSEQFF	TGTGCCAGCAGCTTCGTGCGGGGAGGGGGTAGTGAGCAGTTCTTC
NA	TRBV7-8	TRBJ1-5	14	NA	CASSFAGSNQPQHF	TGTGCCAGCAGCTTTGCAGGGAGCAATCAGCCCCAGCATTTT
NA	TRBV11-2	TRBJ1-4	16	NA	CASSPLPSATNEKLFF	TGTGCCAGCAGCCCCCTTCCCAGTGCAACTAATGAAAAACTGTTTTTT
NA	TRBV11-2	TRBJ2-1	16	TRBD2	CASSLDAAGVLNEQFF	TGTGCCAGCAGCTTAGATGCAGCGGGGGTTCTTAATGAGCAGTTCTTC
NA	TRBV4-2	TRBJ1-5	14	NA	CASSQGQKNQPQHF	TGTGCCAGCAGCCAAGGACAGAAAAACCAGCCCCAGCATTTT
NA	TRBV5-4	TRBJ2-2	17	TRBD2	CASSLARGGFNTGELFF	TGTGCCAGCAGCTTGGCCCGCGGGGGGTTTAACACCGGGGAGCTGTTTTTT
NA	TRBV7-2	TRBJ2-7	15	TRBD2	CASSPGLAGPYEQYF	TGTGCCAGCAGCCCCGGACTAGCGGGGCCCTACGAGCAGTACTTC
once	TRBV5-1	TRBJ2-3	15	NA	CASRFTGASTDTQYF	TGCGCCAGCAGATTTACGGGAGCCTCAACAGATACGCAGTATTTT
once	TRBV4-1	TRBJ2-2	17	TRBD2	CASSQETSGSGTGELFF	TGCGCCAGCAGCCAGGAGACTAGCGGGAGTGGCACCGGGGAGCTGTTTTTT
NA	TRBV11-3	TRBJ2-2	16	TRBD1	CASSLEQGWDTGELFF	TGTGCCAGCAGCTTAGAACAGGGGTGGGACACCGGGGAGCTGTTTTTT